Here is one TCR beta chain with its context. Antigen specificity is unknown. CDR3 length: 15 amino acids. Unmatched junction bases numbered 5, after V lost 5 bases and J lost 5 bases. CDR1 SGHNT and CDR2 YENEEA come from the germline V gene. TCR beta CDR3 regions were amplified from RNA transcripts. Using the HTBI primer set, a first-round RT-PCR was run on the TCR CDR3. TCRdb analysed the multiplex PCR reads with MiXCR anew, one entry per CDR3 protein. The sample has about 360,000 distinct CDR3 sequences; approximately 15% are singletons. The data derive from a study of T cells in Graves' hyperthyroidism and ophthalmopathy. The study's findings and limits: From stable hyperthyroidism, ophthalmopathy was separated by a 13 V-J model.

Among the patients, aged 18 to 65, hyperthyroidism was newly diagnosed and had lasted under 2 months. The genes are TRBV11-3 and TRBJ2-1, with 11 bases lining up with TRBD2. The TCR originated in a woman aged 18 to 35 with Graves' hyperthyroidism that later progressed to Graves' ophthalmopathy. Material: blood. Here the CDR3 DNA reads TGTGCCAGCAGCATAGCGGGACTAGCGGACAATGAGCAGTTCTTC. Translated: CASSIAGLADNEQFF.